This record concerns one T cell receptor beta chain sequence. The source of the sample is a study of blood T cell repertoires in COVID-19. About the study: COVID-19 samples from acute and convalescent phases originated in the United States, Italy and Spain. From T cells, B-cell-depleted T cells, or PBMCs came the material, which was cDNA or gDNA.

Original data processing: Estimates of nucleated cell counts were drawn from the amplification of reference gene primers. Method: immunoSEQ multiplex PCR; TCRdb's copy keeps in-frame clones and lacks some. V and J calls and clone size follow that table, whereas D and trimming were derived from the DNA. The sample comprises about 55,000 clones, around 86% of which are singletons, and around 23% rests with the top ten. Looked up from germline, CDR1 is KGHSH and CDR2 is LQKENI. The J segment lost 4 bases and the V segment lost 0 bases, leaving 9 bases of the junction unmatched. There are 17 residues in the CDR3.

This sequence was found in a woman of 80 years or more with acute or convalescent COVID-19. J is TRBJ1-1 and V is TRBV18, with 9 bases aligning to TRBD1. The sample consisted of peripheral blood. CDR3 DNA sequence: TGTGCCAGCTCACCACCGAGGACAGGGGATTTTATCACTGAAGCTTTCTTT. The encoded protein is CASSPPRTGDFITEAFF.